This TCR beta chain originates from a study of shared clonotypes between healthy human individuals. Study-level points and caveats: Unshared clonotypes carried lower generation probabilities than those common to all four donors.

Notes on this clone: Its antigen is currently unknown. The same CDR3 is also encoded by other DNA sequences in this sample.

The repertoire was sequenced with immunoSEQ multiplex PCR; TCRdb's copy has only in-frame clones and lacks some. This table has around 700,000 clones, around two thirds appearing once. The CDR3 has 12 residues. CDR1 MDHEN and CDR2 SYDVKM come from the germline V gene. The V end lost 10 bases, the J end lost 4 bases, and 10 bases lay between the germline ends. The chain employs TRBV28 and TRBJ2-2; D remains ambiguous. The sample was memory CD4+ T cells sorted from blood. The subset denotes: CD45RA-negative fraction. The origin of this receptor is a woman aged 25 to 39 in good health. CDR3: CATQRGTGELFF. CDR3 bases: TGTGCCACCCAAAGAGGCACCGGGGAGCTGTTTTTT.